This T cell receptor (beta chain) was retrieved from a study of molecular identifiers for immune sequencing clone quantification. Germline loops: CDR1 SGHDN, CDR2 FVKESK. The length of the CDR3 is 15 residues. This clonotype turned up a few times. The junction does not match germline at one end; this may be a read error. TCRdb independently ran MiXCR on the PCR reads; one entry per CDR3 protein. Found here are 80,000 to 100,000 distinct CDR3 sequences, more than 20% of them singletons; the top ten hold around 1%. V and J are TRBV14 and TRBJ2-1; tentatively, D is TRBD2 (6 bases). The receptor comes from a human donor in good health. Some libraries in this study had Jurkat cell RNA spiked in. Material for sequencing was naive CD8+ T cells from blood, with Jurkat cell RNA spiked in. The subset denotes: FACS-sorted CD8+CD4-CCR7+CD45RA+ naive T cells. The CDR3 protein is CASSPLATSCNEQFF. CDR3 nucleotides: TGTGCCAGCAGCCCCCTAGCGACCTCCTGCAATGAGCAGTTCTTC.